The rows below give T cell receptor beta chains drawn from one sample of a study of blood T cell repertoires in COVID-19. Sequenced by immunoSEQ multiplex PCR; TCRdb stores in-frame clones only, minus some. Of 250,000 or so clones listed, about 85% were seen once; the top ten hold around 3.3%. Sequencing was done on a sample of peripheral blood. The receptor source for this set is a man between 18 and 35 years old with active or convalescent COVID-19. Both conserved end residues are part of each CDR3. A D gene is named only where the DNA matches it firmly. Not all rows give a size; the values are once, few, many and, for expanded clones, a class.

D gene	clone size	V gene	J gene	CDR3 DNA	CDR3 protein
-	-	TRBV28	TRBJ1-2	TGTGCCAGCAGTTCTACAACGGGAGCTCATGGCTACACCTTC	CASSSTTGAHGYTF
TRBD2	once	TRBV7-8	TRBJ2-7	TGTGCCAGCAGCCAAGCGACGACTAGCGGGAGGGTTAACTACGAGCAGTACTTC	CASSQATTSGRVNYEQYF
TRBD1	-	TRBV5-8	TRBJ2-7	TGTGCCAGCAGCTGGACAGGGAGGCACGAGCAGTACTTC	CASSWTGRHEQYF
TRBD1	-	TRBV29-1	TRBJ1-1	TGCAGCGTTGAACCCGGGACAGGGAGAGCTTTCTTT	CSVEPGTGRAFF
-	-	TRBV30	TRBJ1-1	TGTGCCTGGAGTCTGGGGAGGTCTACTGAAGCTTTCTTT	CAWSLGRSTEAFF
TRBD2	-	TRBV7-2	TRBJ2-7	TGTGCCAGCAGCTCGGGACTAGCGGGGTCCTCCTACGAGCAGTACTTC	CASSSGLAGSSYEQYF
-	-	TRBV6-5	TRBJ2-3	TGTGCCAGCAGTTACTCGAAAAGTACTAGCACAGATACGCAGTATTTT	CASSYSKSTSTDTQYF
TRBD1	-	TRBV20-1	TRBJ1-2	TGCAGTGCTAGTGCACCGGGACAGAACTATGGCTACACCTTC	CSASAPGQNYGYTF
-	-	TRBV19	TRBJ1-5	TGTGCCACTGAAGATGGACACAGCAATCAGCCCCAGCATTTT	CATEDGHSNQPQHF
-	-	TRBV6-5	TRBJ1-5	TGTGCCAGCAGGGCTATACCACAGGGCACTCAGCCCCAGCATTTT	CASRAIPQGTQPQHF
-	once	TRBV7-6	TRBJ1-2	TGTGCCAGCAGCCCCGAGAGGGGGTACGGCTACACCTTC	CASSPERGYGYTF
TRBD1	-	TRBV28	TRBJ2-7	TGTGCCAGCCGGGACAGGGGAAATGAGCAGTACTTC	CASRDRGNEQYF
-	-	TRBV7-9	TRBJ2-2	TGTGCCAGCAGCTTACTTCTAGCGACGAACACCGGGGAGCTGTTTTTT	CASSLLLATNTGELFF
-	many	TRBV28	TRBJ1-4	TGTGCCAGCAGTTTAGCCAGGGACTTAACTAATGAAAAACTGTTTTTT	CASSLARDLTNEKLFF
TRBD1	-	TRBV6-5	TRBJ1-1	TGTGCCAGCAGTAGGAGAACAGGGGGATTCACTGAAGCTTTCTTT	CASSRRTGGFTEAFF
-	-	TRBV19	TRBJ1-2	TGTGCCAGTAATAACGGTGACAGCCCTGGCTACACCTTC	CASNNGDSPGYTF
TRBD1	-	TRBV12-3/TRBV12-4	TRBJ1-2	TGTGCCAGCAGTAGGACAGGGGACTATGGCTACACCTTC	CASSRTGDYGYTF
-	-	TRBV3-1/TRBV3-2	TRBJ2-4	TGTGCCAGCAGCTTTAGGGGTGAAAACATTCAGTACTTC	CASSFRGENIQYF
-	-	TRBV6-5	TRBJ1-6	TGTGCCAGCAGGGGGCCCATCTCCTATAATTCACCCCTCCACTTT	CASRGPISYNSPLHF
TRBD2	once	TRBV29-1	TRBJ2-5	TGCAGCGCCCGGGGGGGACGAGGCCAAGAGACCCAGTACTTC	CSARGGRGQETQYF
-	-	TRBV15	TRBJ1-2	TGTGCCACCAGCCCCCCAGACTATGGCTACACCTTC	CATSPPDYGYTF
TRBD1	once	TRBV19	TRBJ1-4	TGTGCCAGTAGTGCGGGACAGGAGAATGAAAAACTGTTTTTT	CASSAGQENEKLFF
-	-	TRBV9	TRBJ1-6	TGTGCCAGCAGCCGGGACATTAATTCACCCCTCCACTTT	CASSRDINSPLHF
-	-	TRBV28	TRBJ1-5	TGTGCCACCGGCGACAGGTTCGATCAGCCCCAGCATTTT	CATGDRFDQPQHF
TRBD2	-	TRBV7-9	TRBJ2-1	TGTGCCAGCAGCTTAACTCGGGCGGGGGCCTACAATGAGCAGTTCTTC	CASSLTRAGAYNEQFF
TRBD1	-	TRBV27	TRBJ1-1	TGTGCCAGCAGCAACAGGGGGCTGGGGACTGAAGCTTTCTTT	CASSNRGLGTEAFF
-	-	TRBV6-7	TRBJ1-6	TGTGCCAGCAGGGACTGGTGCAGGGGCGTCCTTTCACCCCTCCACTTT	CASRDWCRGVLSPLHF
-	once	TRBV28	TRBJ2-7	TGTGCCAGCAGTTTGCAACAGGGTGGTAGGTACGAGCAGTACTTC	CASSLQQGGRYEQYF
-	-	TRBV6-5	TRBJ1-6	TGTGCCACAGCTCAGGGGTTCAGTAATTCACCCCTCCACTTT	CATAQGFSNSPLHF
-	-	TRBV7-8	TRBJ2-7	TGTGCCAGCAGCTCTCTAGCCTCCTACGAGCAGTACTTC	CASSSLASYEQYF
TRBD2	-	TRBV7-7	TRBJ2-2	TGTGCTAGCAGCTCCGCGGGACGCGGGAGGGCCTGGATAGACACCGGGGAGCTGTTTTTT	CASSSAGRGRAWIDTGELFF
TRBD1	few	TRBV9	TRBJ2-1	TGTGCCAGCAGCGTAGGACAGGGGGCTAGGGATGAGCAGTTCTTC	CASSVGQGARDEQFF
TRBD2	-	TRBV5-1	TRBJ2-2	TGCGCCAGCAGCTTGGAAGGACTAGCGGCCGGGGAGCTGTTTTTT	CASSLEGLAAGELFF
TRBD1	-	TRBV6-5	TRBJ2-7	TGTGCCAGCAGGATGGACAGGGGGAGCTACGAGCAGTACTTC	CASRMDRGSYEQYF
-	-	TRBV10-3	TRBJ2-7	TGTGCCATCAGTGAGGAGGAAAGCTCCTACGAGCAGTACTTC	CAISEEESSYEQYF